The 30 T cell receptor beta chains below all came from one sample that was sequenced in a study of vaccination effects on CD4 cells after COVID-19. Using viral peptide pools, the ViraFEST assay grew out antigen-specific CD4+ T cells prior to sequencing. Subsequent to a culture period of more than 9 days, CD4+ T cells were isolated. Neither prior SARS-CoV-2 infection nor positive nucleocapsid antibodies were present in the vaccine recipients. Only in-frame clones appear in the TCRdb table, and some are missing; sequencing was by immunoSEQ multiplex PCR. The data contain 55,000 to 75,000 clones, roughly 78% of them seen just once; the ten biggest clones take up approximately 3.7%. Which antigens these TCRs recognize remains unknown. The sequencing used CD4+ T cells from PBMCs cultured with HCoV-OC43 spike peptides, collected before COVID-19 vaccination. As for subset: HCoV-OC43 spike overlapping peptide pool stimulation. These receptor sequences come from a human donor who received a COVID-19 vaccine.

This chain uses TRBV5-1 with TRBJ1-4; weak D call: TRBD1 (6 bases). V lost 4 bases and J 5 bases, leaving 12 bases between the germline ends. CDR3 size: 14 residues. The germline gives CDR1 SGHRS, CDR2 YFSETQ. Written as DNA, the CDR3 is TGCGCCAGCAGCCCGGGGGGGGCGAATGAAAAACTGTTTTTT. Amino acid sequence: CASSPGGANEKLFF.

V gene TRBV10-1 combines with J gene TRBJ2-7; D is perhaps TRBD2 (5 bases). The CDR3 length is 13 residues. The germline V gene encodes CDR1 WNHNN and CDR2 SYGVQD (reference sequence). The CDR3 protein is CASSGLPGLLCRV. The DNA of the CDR3 is TGCGCCAGCAGTGGGCTGCCGGGGTTATTATGTCGCGTC.

This clone was seen a few times. The chain combines TRBV10-1 with TRBJ1-4; D possibly corresponds to TRBD1 (5 bases). Germline-derived CDR1 and CDR2 are WNHNN and SYGVQD (reference sequence). The CDR3 totals 15 residues. Between the trimmed V and J ends, which lost 2 bases and 7 bases, there was a span of 14 bases. The CDR3 reads CASSEGVLGGEKLFF. In nucleotides, the CDR3 is TGCGCCAGCAGTGAGGGAGTTCTTGGGGGTGAAAAACTGTTTTTT.

V and J are TRBV5-1 and TRBJ2-2, with 10 nucleotides matching TRBD2. Germline values: CDR1 SGHRS, CDR2 YFSETQ. The ends lost 4 bases at V and 5 bases at J; junction bases unmatched: 8. CDR3 length: 16 amino acids. The CDR3 loop is CASSTLAGPPTGELFF. DNA for the CDR3: TGCGCCAGCAGCACACTAGCGGGGCCACCGACCGGGGAGCTGTTTTTT.

The V call is TRBV4-2, the J call TRBJ2-3; D may be TRBD1 (6 bases). Trimming pared 0 bases from V and 7 bases from J, leaving 11 bases between. Per the germline V gene, CDR1 is LGHNA and CDR2 is YNFKEQ. This CDR3 is built from 14 residues. This chain's CDR3 is CASSQDTGLYTQYF. CDR3 nucleotide sequence: TGTGCCAGCAGCCAAGATACAGGGCTCTATACGCAGTATTTT.

V and J are TRBV28 and TRBJ1-1; D possibly corresponds to TRBD1 (5 bases). Trimming pared 1 base from V and 1 base from J, leaving 25 bases between. The V gene's germline CDR1 is MDHEN and CDR2 SYDVKM. The CDR3 runs 20 residues. The DNA of the CDR3 is TGTGCCAGCAGTTTATTTATTCCGTCGGGGGGGGACGGAAGGAACACTGAAGCTTTCTTT. Amino acids: CASSLFIPSGGDGRNTEAFF. Filled out from reference TRBV28 and TRBJ1-1, the complete variable domain reads DVKVTQSSRYLVKRTGEKVFLECVQDMDHENMFWYRQDPGLGLRLIYFSYDVKMKEKGDIPEGYSVSREKKERFSLILESASTNQTSMYLCASSLFIPSGGDGRNTEAFFGQGTRLTVV.

The V gene is TRBV7-3, the J gene TRBJ2-2, with D possibly TRBD2 on 5 matching bases. This CDR3 is built from 15 residues. Per germline, CDR1 SGHTA and CDR2 FQGTGA. Trimming pared 5 bases from V and 0 bases from J, leaving 10 bases between. CDR3 in DNA: TGTGCCAGCAGCCTGGATAGCGCGAACACCGGGGAGCTGTTTTTT. Its translation is CASSLDSANTGELFF.

The J gene is TRBJ2-5, the V gene TRBV5-1, with 8 nucleotides matching TRBD2. V was clipped by 4 bases and J by 5 bases; unmatched bases: 16. Germline V CDR1 and CDR2: SGHRS, YFSETQ. There are 17 residues in the CDR3. The CDR3 bases are TGCGCCAGCAGCCATAAGCGGGGGCCAACGTACGGGGAGACCCAGTACTTC. Its protein product is CASSHKRGPTYGETQYF.

The chain couples TRBV6-5 to TRBJ2-7; no reliable D call. Germline CDR1 reads MNHEY; CDR2 reads SVGAGI. V lost 6 bases and J lost 2, with 8 bases in between. This CDR3 contains 12 residues. CDR3 residues: CASRDATYEQYV. Written as DNA, the CDR3 is TGTGCCAGCAGAGACGCAACCTACGAGCAGTACGTC.

The rearrangement links TRBV11-2 to TRBJ2-7; 8 bases align to TRBD2. CDR1 and CDR2 (germline): SGHAT, FQNNGV. The trim removed 5 bases at V and 1 base at J, leaving 7 bases unmatched. CDR3 length: 15 amino acids. CDR3 bases: TGTGCCAGCAGCCCCCGGGGGGGCCTATCCTACGAGCAGTACGTC. Protein product: CASSPRGGLSYEQYV.

The chain carries TRBV6-5 and TRBJ2-1; D possibly uses TRBD1 or TRBD2 (6 bases each). Germline CDR1 and CDR2: MNHEY and SVGAGI. The length of the CDR3 is 14 residues. V lost 8 bases and J lost 8, with 19 bases in between. In DNA, the CDR3 is TGTGCCAGCCCCGGAGGGGGTATTCGCCATGAGCAGTTCTTC. Amino acids: CASPGGGIRHEQFF.

The chain joins TRBV5-1 to TRBJ1-2; 7 nucleotides match TRBD1. With V trimmed by 1 base and J by 0 bases, 6 bases remained unmatched. This CDR3 is built from 16 residues. The V gene's germline CDR1 is SGHRS and CDR2 YFSETQ. The CDR3 sequence: CASSLLGTATNYGYTF. Written as DNA, the CDR3 is TGCGCCAGCAGCTTGCTGGGGACAGCTACTAACTATGGCTACACCTTC.

This clone was seen a few times. V usage is TRBV7-3 and J usage is TRBJ1-2; weak D call: TRBD1 (5 bases). CDR3 length: 16 residues. Trimming cost V 2 bases and J 2 bases, with 15 bases left between them. Germline CDR1 SGHTA, CDR2 FQGTGA. The CDR3 DNA is TGTGCCAGCAGCTTAGGTGGTGGGGCGAGGAACTATGGCTACACCTTC. Protein sequence: CASSLGGGARNYGYTF.

Only one count was recorded for this clone. The genes are TRBV19 and TRBJ2-1; 8 positions match TRBD1. With 2 bases clipped from V and 3 bases from J, the junction kept 3 bases outside the gene matches. CDR1 and CDR2 (germline): LNHDA, SQIVND (reference sequence). The CDR3 is made up of 15 amino acids. The CDR3 DNA follows: TGTGCCAGTAGTATACCCACAGGGGGCTACAATGAGCAGTTCTTC. It codes for CASSIPTGGYNEQFF.

This chain joins TRBV6-5 and TRBJ2-6; D not certain. The length of the CDR3 is 13 residues. Germline CDR1 reads MNHEY; CDR2 reads SVGAGI. Trimming removed 6 bases at V and 1 base at J, with 4 bases between. DNA of the CDR3: TGTGCCAGCAGGCTTTCTGGGGCCAACGTCCTGACTTTC. Its translation is CASRLSGANVLTF.

The chain links TRBV24-1 to TRBJ2-1; either TRBD1 or TRBD2 may supply D (6 bases each). Per the germline V gene, CDR1 is KGHDR and CDR2 is SFDVKD. This CDR3 has 16 amino acids. The V gene lost 4 bases and the J gene lost 6 bases, with 18 bases spanning the gap. For the CDR3, the DNA is TGTGCCACCAGTGACCCACGAGGGGGGTACAGCAATGAGCAGTTCTTC. Its protein product is CATSDPRGGYSNEQFF.

The chain recombines TRBV7-3 with TRBJ2-3; tentatively, D is TRBD2 (6 bases). Germline values: CDR1 SGHTA, CDR2 FQGTGA. The CDR3 length is 15 residues. Trimming cost V 2 bases and J 5 bases, with 14 bases left between them. CDR3 sequence reads: CASSLQTGDRDTQYF. Written as DNA, the CDR3 is TGTGCCAGCAGCTTACAAACGGGGGATCGAGATACGCAGTATTTT.

V is TRBV24-1 and J is TRBJ2-5; a weak D match, TRBD2 (5 bases). The germline V gene has CDR1 KGHDR and CDR2 SFDVKD. The V end was cut by 4 bases, the J end by 5 bases, with 16 bases between. This CDR3 comprises 15 residues. The CDR3 here is CATSDRGRSRETQYF. DNA of the CDR3: TGTGCCACCAGTGACCGAGGGCGCTCGCGGGAGACCCAGTACTTC.

In its sample, this clone was seen once. The V and J genes are TRBV30 and TRBJ1-1; no clear D gene. V was shortened by 7 bases and J by 1 base, with 22 bases between the two germline ends. This CDR3 spans 16 amino acids. CDR1 and CDR2 (germline): GTSNPN, SVGIG (reference sequence). CDR3 amino acids: CASTPRSSRENTEAFF. CDR3 nucleotides: TGTGCCTCTACTCCCAGGAGTTCCCGAGAGAACACTGAAGCTTTCTTT. Full variable domain (remainder filled in from reference TRBV30 and TRBJ1-1): SQTIHQWPATLVQPVGSPLSLECTVEGTSNPNLYWYRQAAGRGLQLLFYSVGIGQISSEVPQNLSASRPQDRQFILSSKKLLLSDSGFYLCASTPRSSRENTEAFFGQGTRLTVV.

The count of this clone is one. The chain joins TRBV6-5 to TRBJ2-3; unclear D gene. The length of the CDR3 is 11 residues. Trimming removed 8 bases from V and 4 bases from J, with 7 bases in between. Germline assignment: CDR1 MNHEY and CDR2 SVGAGI. This CDR3 reads CASGQSDTQYF. DNA of the CDR3: TGTGCCAGCGGTCAATCAGATACGCAGTATTTT.

This rearrangement joins TRBV20-1 to TRBJ2-1; 11 bases agree with TRBD2. Germline V gene sequence: CDR1 DFQATT, CDR2 SNEGSKA (reference sequence). After removal of 3 bases from V and 4 bases from J, the junction contained 11 bases not matched to a gene. The CDR3 contains 17 residues. CDR3 loop: CSASGLAGGPEYNEQFF. The CDR3, as DNA: TGCAGTGCTAGTGGGCTAGCGGGGGGCCCGGAGTACAATGAGCAGTTCTTC.

This rearrangement joins TRBV18 to TRBJ2-5; D is tentatively TRBD1 or TRBD2 (5 bases each). V was shortened by 0 bases and J by 5 bases, with 13 bases between the two germline ends. The germline gives CDR1 KGHSH, CDR2 LQKENI. The CDR3 is 15 residues long. CDR3: CASSPPGPVGETQYF. The CDR3 coding sequence is TGTGCCAGCTCACCACCGGGACCTGTTGGGGAGACCCAGTACTTC.

This clone occurred a few times. This rearrangement joins TRBV28 to TRBJ1-3, with TRBD1 identical over 9 bases. The V gene's germline CDR1 is MDHEN and CDR2 SYDVKM. Unmatched junction bases numbered 0, after V lost 6 bases and J lost 3 bases. The CDR3 totals 13 residues. Here the CDR3 DNA reads TGTGCCAGCAGGGACAGGGGTGGAAACACCATATATTTT. It codes for CASRDRGGNTIYF. Variable domain in full (rest from reference TRBV28 and TRBJ1-3): DVKVTQSSRYLVKRTGEKVFLECVQDMDHENMFWYRQDPGLGLRLIYFSYDVKMKEKGDIPEGYSVSREKKERFSLILESASTNQTSMYLCASRDRGGNTIYFGEGSWLTVV.

CDR3 nucleotides: TGCGCCAGGGAAGACAGTCTACGGAGCACAGATACGCAGTATTTT. It translates to CAREDSLRSTDTQYF. The V call is TRBV10-1, the J call TRBJ2-3; D may be TRBD1 (5 bases). Germline CDR1 and CDR2: WNHNN and SYGVQD (reference sequence). This CDR3 has 15 residues. Trimming removed 9 bases from V and 0 bases from J, with 16 bases in between.

The chain employs TRBV6-5 and TRBJ1-3; perhaps TRBD1 as D (5 bases). The V gene lost 0 bases and the J gene lost 2 bases, with 8 bases spanning the gap. The germline V gene has CDR1 MNHEY and CDR2 SVGAGI. This CDR3 contains 15 residues. Here the CDR3 DNA reads TGTGCCAGCAGTTACTCGTGGGGGGCTGGAAACACCATATATTTT. Its translation is CASSYSWGAGNTIYF.

The rearrangement links TRBV5-1 to TRBJ2-6; the D gene is possibly TRBD1 (6 bases). CDR3 length: 14 residues. CDR1 is SGHRS and CDR2 is YFSETQ in the germline V gene. V gave up 4 bases and J gave up 4 bases, with 9 bases separating them. As DNA, the CDR3 is TGCGCCAGCAGCCCCGGACAGGGGGCCAACGTCCTGACTTTC. It encodes CASSPGQGANVLTF.

The chain carries TRBV7-7 and TRBJ2-5; D is unclear. The CDR3 has 13 residues. The germline V gene has CDR1 SSHAT and CDR2 FNYEAQ (reference sequence). Trimming took 1 base from V and 2 from J, leaving 5 bases between them. The CDR3 DNA reads TGTGCCAGCAGCTTAGGCAGGCAAGAGACCCAGTACTTC. Encoded protein: CASSLGRQETQYF.

The chain recombines TRBV2 with TRBJ1-4, with D tentatively TRBD1 (5 bases). This CDR3 contains 11 residues. With 6 bases removed from V and 16 bases from J, the gap between germline ends came to 15 bases. Per germline, CDR1 SNHLY and CDR2 FYNNEI. CDR3 DNA sequence: TGTGCCAGCAGGCTTGCAGGGAGTCAGTTTTTT. Translated, it gives CASRLAGSQFF.

This chain connects TRBV19 to TRBJ1-4; possible D gene TRBD1, 5 bases. The V gene lost 7 bases and the J gene lost 8 bases, with 14 bases spanning the gap. There are 13 residues in the CDR3. Germline loops: CDR1 LNHDA, CDR2 SQIVND (reference sequence). CDR3 in amino acids: CASTPGLAEKLFF. Here the CDR3 DNA reads TGTGCCAGTACACCAGGGCTCGCGGAAAAACTGTTTTTT.

This clone was seen only once. For the CDR3, the DNA is TGTGCCACTTCGCCGGGACACACTAACACTGAAGCTTTCTTT. It is translated as CATSPGHTNTEAFF. J is TRBJ1-1 and V is TRBV24-1; a weak D match, TRBD1 (6 bases). In germline, CDR1 is KGHDR, CDR2 SFDVKD. Trimming took off 10 bases at V and 2 bases at J, with 16 bases between the two ends. The CDR3 is made up of 14 amino acids.